Following are 18 T cell receptor beta chains from one sample sequenced in a study of somatic mutations in cytotoxic T cells in rheumatoid arthritis. Clones were read by immunoSEQ multiplex PCR, and TCRdb kept only the in-frame ones, dropping some. The data show some 16,000 clones, approximately 79% seen once. Material for sequencing was CD8+ T cells sorted from blood. The receptors come from an adult with rheumatoid arthritis.

This clone was observed a handful of times. The J gene is TRBJ2-7, the V gene TRBV19; no clear D. Trimming removed 2 bases from V and 4 bases from J, with 15 bases in between. This CDR3 is 15 amino acids long. Germline V gene lookup returns CDR1 LNHDA and CDR2 SQIVND (reference sequence). CDR3 region: CASSINPDLVYEQYF. DNA for the CDR3: TGTGCCAGTAGTATAAATCCAGACCTGGTGTACGAGCAGTACTTC.

Only a few counts were recorded for this clone. V and J are TRBV6-5 and TRBJ2-1; the D call may be TRBD1 or TRBD2 (5 bases each). The CDR3 has 11 residues. Trimming removed 10 bases from V and 8 bases from J, with 12 bases in between. Germline V CDR1 and CDR2: MNHEY, SVGAGI. The CDR3 spells CAIGAEDEQFF. In nucleotides, the CDR3 is TGTGCCATCGGGGCCGAGGATGAGCAGTTCTTC.

This rearrangement joins TRBV4-1 to TRBJ2-1, with D maybe TRBD2 (5 bases). Germline V gene lookup returns CDR1 MGHRA and CDR2 YSYEKL. V lost 4 bases and J lost 6, with 16 bases in between. The CDR3 is 15 residues long. This CDR3 reads CASSPVVGSSNEQFF. For the CDR3, the DNA is TGCGCCAGCAGCCCCGTCGTTGGGAGTAGCAATGAGCAGTTCTTC.

The chain uses TRBV7-6 and TRBJ2-7; 10 nucleotides match TRBD1. CDR3 size: 15 residues. Germline CDR1 is SGHVS and CDR2 is FNYEAQ. V trimming: 5 bases; J trimming: 5 bases; junction bases outside the gene matches: 9. The CDR3 DNA reads TGTGCCAGCAGCAAGACCGGGACAGGGGACGACGAGCAGTACTTC. The encoded protein is CASSKTGTGDDEQYF. The full variable domain, its missing parts supplied by reference TRBV7-6 and TRBJ2-7, is GAGVSQSPRYKVTKRGQDVALRCDPISGHVSLYWYRQALGQGPEFLTYFNYEAQQDKSGLPNDRFSAERPEGSISTLTIQRTEQRDSAMYRCASSKTGTGDDEQYFGPGTRLTVT.

The chain is built from TRBV6-5 and TRBJ1-5; D not certain. The germline gives CDR1 MNHEY, CDR2 SVGAGI. The CDR3 sequence is 14 residues long. The germline V and J ends were trimmed by 6 bases and 5 bases, with 14 bases remaining between them. Written as DNA, the CDR3 is TGTGCCAGCAGGGACCCAGCAGGAGATCAGCCCCAGCATTTT. Translated: CASRDPAGDQPQHF.

This clone has only a few counts. This chain connects TRBV7-9 to TRBJ1-1; 8 positions agree with TRBD1. The CDR3 has 16 amino acids. Germline loops: CDR1 SEHNR, CDR2 FQNEAQ (reference sequence). V dropped 0 bases and J dropped 4; count of bases not matched to a gene: 7. The DNA of the CDR3 is TGTGCCAGCAGCTTAGCTGGACAGGGTCCAGGCACTGAAGCTTTCTTT. Protein: CASSLAGQGPGTEAFF. The entire variable domain, with the rest obtained from reference TRBV7-9 and TRBJ1-1, is as follows: DTGVSQNPRHKITKRGQNVTFRCDPISEHNRLYWYRQTLGQGPEFLTYFQNEAQLEKSRLLSDRFSAERPKGSFSTLEIQRTEQGDSAMYLCASSLAGQGPGTEAFFGQGTRLTVV.

The chain recombines TRBV15 with TRBJ1-2; the D is unclear. V was clipped by 1 base and J by 5 bases, with 11 bases between them. CDR3 length: 14 residues. Germline loops: CDR1 LNHNV, CDR2 YYDKDF (reference sequence). This chain's CDR3 is CATSRAPGSYGYTF. Written as DNA, the CDR3 is TGTGCCACCAGCAGAGCTCCAGGATCTTATGGCTACACCTTC.

The chain is built from TRBV7-2 and TRBJ1-1; D unresolved. CDR1 is SGHTA and CDR2 is FQGNSA in the germline V gene. The CDR3 loop spans 14 amino acids. Trimming took 1 base from V and 5 from J, leaving 11 bases between them. CDR3 DNA: TGTGCCAGCAGCTTAGGAGAGTATCGAACTGAAGCTTTCTTT. Protein sequence: CASSLGEYRTEAFF.

This clone showed up just once. V usage is TRBV4-1 and J usage is TRBJ2-3; 7 bases are a match to TRBD2. V was clipped by 1 base and J by 2 bases; unmatched bases: 12. Germline V gene data show CDR1 as MGHRA and CDR2 as YSYEKL. CDR3 length: 18 amino acids. The chain's CDR3 is CASSQVGEGLDLTDTQYF. For the CDR3, the DNA is TGCGCCAGCAGCCAAGTAGGGGAGGGCCTGGACCTCACAGATACGCAGTATTTT.

In this sample, this clone turned up a few times. The rearrangement links TRBV28 to TRBJ1-3; the D gene is possibly TRBD1 (6 bases). This CDR3 is built from 16 residues. In germline, CDR1 is MDHEN, CDR2 SYDVKM. Between the trimmed V and J ends, which lost 6 bases and 2 bases, there was a span of 17 bases. DNA of the CDR3: TGTGCCAGCAGCCTTATTGGGGGCATCACTGGAAACACCATATATTTT. It translates to CASSLIGGITGNTIYF.

This clone was detected a few times. The genes are TRBV28 and TRBJ2-7, with 10 bases that match TRBD2. V was clipped by 5 bases and J by 3 bases; unmatched bases: 10. The germline gives CDR1 MDHEN, CDR2 SYDVKM. CDR3 size: 16 residues. For the CDR3, the DNA is TGTGCCAGCAGTCCACGAACTAGCGGGATATTCTACGAGCAGTACTTC. Protein sequence: CASSPRTSGIFYEQYF. The variable domain in full, with the rest retrieved from reference TRBV28 and TRBJ2-7, is DVKVTQSSRYLVKRTGEKVFLECVQDMDHENMFWYRQDPGLGLRLIYFSYDVKMKEKGDIPEGYSVSREKKERFSLILESASTNQTSMYLCASSPRTSGIFYEQYFGPGTRLTVT.

V gene TRBV14 combines with J gene TRBJ2-7; D remains ambiguous. The CDR3 runs 15 residues. With 1 base removed from V and 1 base from J, the gap between germline ends came to 11 bases. Germline values: CDR1 SGHDN, CDR2 FVKESK. CDR3 in amino acids: CASSQVTSNSYEQYF. For the CDR3, the DNA is TGTGCCAGCAGCCAAGTGACATCCAATTCCTACGAGCAGTACTTC.

This clone appeared a few times. This chain links TRBV7-9 with TRBJ2-3; no clear D gene. Germline V gene lookup returns CDR1 SEHNR and CDR2 FQNEAQ (reference sequence). V was shortened by 7 bases and J by 2 bases, with 10 bases between the two germline ends. CDR3 length equals 13 residues. CDR3 amino acids: CASNIVATDTQYF. The CDR3 nucleotides are TGTGCCAGCAACATAGTTGCCACAGATACGCAGTATTTT.

V gene TRBV5-1 combines with J gene TRBJ1-1, with D possibly TRBD1 on 5 matching bases. V was clipped by 4 bases and J by 3 bases, with 13 bases between them. This CDR3 is built from 14 residues. In germline, CDR1 is SGHRS, CDR2 YFSETQ. In nucleotides, the CDR3 is TGCGCCAGCAGCGGCGACAGCCCATACACTGAAGCTTTCTTT. Translation gives CASSGDSPYTEAFF.

This clone appeared once. The chain couples TRBV11-2 to TRBJ2-1, with D perhaps assigned TRBD1 or TRBD2 (5 bases each). CDR3 size: 16 residues. Germline loops: CDR1 SGHAT, CDR2 FQNNGV. Deletions cut 10 bases from V and 0 bases from J, with 19 bases between. CDR3 region: CATNFLGASSYNEQFF. CDR3 DNA: TGTGCCACCAACTTTCTCGGGGCTAGCTCCTACAATGAGCAGTTCTTC. Together with reference TRBV11-2 and TRBJ2-1, the CDR3 gives the full variable domain: EAGVAQSPRYKIIEKRQSVAFWCNPISGHATLYWYQQILGQGPKLLIQFQNNGVVDDSQLPKDRFSAERLKGVDSTLKIQPAKLEDSAVYLCATNFLGASSYNEQFFGPGTRLTVL.

The J gene is TRBJ2-7, the V gene TRBV27; no reliable D call. Germline lookup yields CDR1 MNHEY and CDR2 SMNVEV (reference sequence). The CDR3 contains 14 residues. V shed 0 bases and J shed 7 bases, with 13 bases lying between them. The CDR3 DNA follows: TGTGCCAGCAGTTTATCGGTAGAGATGCGGGAGCAGTACTTC. Protein: CASSLSVEMREQYF.

The gene calls are TRBV6-6 and TRBJ2-3; no firm D call. The germline V gene has CDR1 MNHNY and CDR2 SVGAGI (reference sequence). V was pared by 4 bases and J by 0 bases, with 14 bases between. The CDR3 totals 16 residues. CDR3 nucleotide sequence: TGTGCCAGCAGTTGGCCTCCCAGTACTAGCACAGATACGCAGTATTTT. Translating it yields CASSWPPSTSTDTQYF.

The sample holds a few counts of this clone. The chain has TRBV19 and TRBJ2-7, with 8 bases fitting TRBD1. The CDR3 length is 14 residues. Germline-derived CDR1 and CDR2 are LNHDA and SQIVND (reference sequence). The V gene end was trimmed by 8 bases and the J gene end by 1 base; junction bases not matched to a gene: 7. CDR3 nucleotide sequence: TGTGCCAGTTGGTCTGGACAGGGATCCTACGAGCAGTACTTC. Residues: CASWSGQGSYEQYF.